Shown below are 2 T cell receptor beta chains from a single sample sequenced in a study of T-cell reconstitution after alpha-beta-depleted transplantation in children. Unique molecular identifiers were incorporated when the TCRbeta library was constructed. MiXCR, run by TCRdb on the PCR reads, gives a single entry per CDR3 protein. Of 120,000 or so distinct CDR3 sequences in the sample, 20% to 25% are singletons; the top ten hold approximately 10%. Sequencing used PBMCs, mostly from graft donor cells, obtained 180 days after TCRalphabeta/CD19-depleted stem cell transplant. The receptors stem from a male patient aged 2 to 9 who had a stem cell transplant for chronic granulomatous disease, so the T cells may come from the graft donor.

CDR3 in DNA: TGCAGCGGGAGCAACACCGGGGAGCTGTTTTTT. As protein: CSGSNTGELFF. V and J are TRBV29-1 and TRBJ2-2; D is uncertain. The germline V gene has CDR1 SQVTM and CDR2 ANQGSEA. Trimming cost V 7 bases and J 2 bases, with 5 bases left between them. The CDR3 is 11 amino acids.

A few counts support this clonotype. The V and J genes are TRBV27 and TRBJ2-5, with 9 bases aligning to TRBD2. CDR1 is MNHEY, CDR2 SMNVEV, per germline (reference sequence). The trim removed 6 bases at V and 3 bases at J, leaving 5 bases unmatched. The CDR3 spans 14 residues. CDR3 nucleotides: TGTGCCAGCAGCCTTAGCGGGAGAGAAGAGACCCAGTACTTC. Amino acids: CASSLSGREETQYF.